This is a list of T cell receptor beta chains from one sample in a study of cytomegalovirus exposure and HLA in healthy donors. Clones were read by immunoSEQ multiplex PCR, and TCRdb kept only the in-frame ones, dropping some. The sample has approximately 170,000 clones, roughly 80% seen once. Sequences were obtained from PBMCs. The receptor set was obtained from a male donor in good health and CMV-seronegative. CDR3s include the opening cysteine and the closing phenylalanine or tryptophan. D genes are given only for firm matches. For some rows the clone size is stated as once, few or many, or as a class when expanded; others skip it.

V gene,J gene,clone size,D gene,CDR3 DNA,CDR3 protein
TRBV11-2,TRBJ2-1,-,-,TGTGCCAGCAGCTTGCGTCGGGGAGATGAGCAGTTCTTC,CASSLRRGDEQFF
TRBV15,TRBJ2-7,once,TRBD2,TGTGCCACCAGCAGTCGTGGCGGGACTAGCTCCTACGAGCAGTACTTC,CATSSRGGTSSYEQYF
TRBV5-6,TRBJ1-5,few,TRBD1,TGTGCCAGCAGCTTGAGGGTGACAGGGGGCAATCAGCCCCAGCATTTT,CASSLRVTGGNQPQHF
TRBV23-1,TRBJ2-1,once,-,TGCGCCAGCAGTCATTGGCATGAGCAGTTCTTC,CASSHWHEQFF
TRBV6-5,TRBJ2-7,-,-,TGTGCCAGCAGTTCACTGGCCACGGGTCCCTACGAGCAGTACTTC,CASSSLATGPYEQYF
TRBV5-8,TRBJ1-6,-,TRBD1,TGTGCCAGCAGCTCAGGGGACAGGGGAAGCTCCTATAATTCACCCCTCCACTTT,CASSSGDRGSSYNSPLHF
TRBV5-1,TRBJ2-2,-,-,TGCGCCAGCGGCCCCTCGGCTGGCGGCCAGAACACCGGGGAGCTGTTCTTT,CASGPSAGGQNTGELFF
TRBV5-1,TRBJ2-5,-,-,TGCGCCAGCAGCTTACAGGACCAAGAGACCCAGTACTTC,CASSLQDQETQYF
TRBV7-9,TRBJ2-7,-,TRBD1,TGTGCCAGCAGCCCTCGGACAGGGATCTACGAGCAGTACTTC,CASSPRTGIYEQYF
TRBV6-6,TRBJ1-1,few,TRBD1,TGTGCCAGCAGTTCGAGACAGGGTAGTGAAGCTTTCTTT,CASSSRQGSEAFF
TRBV6-1,TRBJ1-4,-,-,TGTGCCAGCATGCCAGGCCCTGCAACTAATGAAAAACTGTTTTTT,CASMPGPATNEKLFF
TRBV7-3,TRBJ1-1,-,-,TGTGCCAGCAGCCCTACCGAGAGAACTGAAGCTTTCTTT,CASSPTERTEAFF
TRBV7-9,TRBJ2-2,-,TRBD1,TGTGCCAGCAGTCCGCGGGACAGGATGAACACCGGGGAGCTGTTTTTT,CASSPRDRMNTGELFF
TRBV7-2,TRBJ2-3,-,-,TGTGCCAGCAGCTTGGCACTAGAGGGCACAGATACGCAGTATTTT,CASSLALEGTDTQYF
TRBV6-1,TRBJ2-5,few,-,TGTGCCAGCAGTGAAGGGGGGCGGGTGGGGCGAGAGACCCAGTACTTC,CASSEGGRVGRETQYF
TRBV7-9,TRBJ2-1,-,TRBD2,TGTGCCAGCAGCCCCCGGGAGGTCTCAAGAAATGAGCAGTTCTTC,CASSPREVSRNEQFF
TRBV4-3,TRBJ2-7,few,TRBD1,TGCGCCAGCAGCCAAGATTTCAGGGGGTTCTACGAGCAGTACTTC,CASSQDFRGFYEQYF
TRBV7-2,TRBJ1-1,-,TRBD1,TGTGCCAGCACCTTTACAGGGGACACTGAAGCTTTCTTT,CASTFTGDTEAFF
TRBV7-2,TRBJ2-5,-,TRBD1,TGTGCCAGCAGCTCATTCAGGGGGCGGGAGACCCAGTACTTC,CASSSFRGRETQYF
TRBV25-1,TRBJ2-5,once,-,TGTGCCAGCAGTGAGAACAGGGCGGAGACCCAGTACTTC,CASSENRAETQYF
TRBV28,TRBJ2-1,few,TRBD2,TGTGCCAGCAGTCCCGGGGGGGATGGTGAGCAGTTCTTC,CASSPGGDGEQFF
TRBV6-5,TRBJ2-5,-,-,TGTGCCAGTTCTACGGGAGAGACCCAGTACTTC,CASSTGETQYF
TRBV9,TRBJ2-1,-,TRBD2,TGTGCCAGCAGTGGGAGCGGGACCTCCTACAATGAGCAGTTCTTC,CASSGSGTSYNEQFF
TRBV21-1,TRBJ2-2,-,-,TGTGCCAGCAGCAAAGCCTTTGGGGGCCAACACCCAAACGCCGGGGAGCTGTTTTTT,CASSKAFGGQHPNAGELFF
TRBV7-2,TRBJ2-1,once,TRBD1,TGTGCCAGCAGCTTTGCCGGGACAGGGGGCAATGAGCAGTTCTTC,CASSFAGTGGNEQFF
TRBV27,TRBJ2-7,-,-,TGTGCCAGCAGTTCCAACCTCCATACTACTTCCTCCTACGAGCAGTACTTC,CASSSNLHTTSSYEQYF
TRBV19,TRBJ2-5,-,TRBD2,TGTGCCAGTAGTATATGGTTAGCGGGAGGGCCGGATCAAGAGACCCAGTACTTC,CASSIWLAGGPDQETQYF
TRBV4-3,TRBJ2-7,few,TRBD2,TGCGCCAGCAGCCAAGTCCTCATGGGGGCTAGCGGGATCTACGAGCAGTACTTC,CASSQVLMGASGIYEQYF
TRBV19,TRBJ2-1,-,TRBD1,TGTGCCAGTAGTGCGGACAGGGTCGATGAGCAGTTCTTC,CASSADRVDEQFF
TRBV4-1,TRBJ2-7,-,-,TGCGCCAGCAGCCAAGAGGGGCTAGCGAGAACCTACGAGCAGTACTTC,CASSQEGLARTYEQYF
TRBV12-5,TRBJ2-1,-,TRBD2,TGTGCTAGTGGTTTGTTCACTAGCGGGGGGAACAATGAGCAGTTCTTC,CASGLFTSGGNNEQFF
TRBV5-6,TRBJ2-7,few,-,TGTGCCAGCAGCTTACAGGCCCATGGGGTAGAGCAGTACTTC,CASSLQAHGVEQYF
TRBV6-5,TRBJ2-5,-,TRBD1,TGTGCCAGCAGTCCGGGACAGGGCCTCGACTTC,CASSPGQGLDF
TRBV6-5,TRBJ2-5,-,TRBD2,TGTGCCAGCAGTTACCCGGGGGGAGGTCAAGAGACCCAGTACTTC,CASSYPGGGQETQYF
TRBV19,TRBJ1-6,-,-,TGTGCCAGTAGCCCCGGGATCGGAAATAGTTCACCCCTCCACTTT,CASSPGIGNSSPLHF
TRBV15,TRBJ2-3,-,-,TGTGCCACCAGCAGAGATCCCCGGGGGGCTGTAGATACGCAGTATTTT,CATSRDPRGAVDTQYF
TRBV2,TRBJ2-1,-,TRBD1,TGTGCCAGCATCGGGACAGGGGGCCATTACTACAATGAGCAGTTCTTC,CASIGTGGHYYNEQFF
TRBV7-2,TRBJ1-1,-,TRBD1,TGTGCCAGCAGCTTACGGACAGGCGTGAACACTGAAGCTTTCTTT,CASSLRTGVNTEAFF
TRBV4-2,TRBJ2-7,-,-,TGTGCCAGCAGCCAAGAGAGAAAAGAGCAGTACTTC,CASSQERKEQYF
TRBV5-1,TRBJ2-5,-,TRBD1,TGCGCCAGCAGCTTCATGGAGGACAGGGTAATCCAAGAGACCCAGTACTTC,CASSFMEDRVIQETQYF
TRBV7-9,TRBJ2-3,-,TRBD2,TGTGCCAGCAGCTTAGTTGCGGGGGGATTCACAGATACGCAGTATTTT,CASSLVAGGFTDTQYF
TRBV5-1,TRBJ2-2,-,-,TGCGCCAGCAGCTCGCGGGGACAGACCGGGGAGCTGTTTTTT,CASSSRGQTGELFF
TRBV7-8,TRBJ2-5,once,-,TGTGCCAGCAGCTCCGAAGAGACCCAGTACTTC,CASSSEETQYF
TRBV7-2,TRBJ2-3,-,TRBD1,TGTGCCAGCAGCTTTAGGGGGCTTCTTTCAGATACGCAGTATTTT,CASSFRGLLSDTQYF
TRBV7-2,TRBJ2-7,few,TRBD2,TGTGCCAGCAGCTCCTCGGGAGGTTATTCCTACGAGCAGTACTTC,CASSSSGGYSYEQYF
TRBV6-5,TRBJ1-1,-,TRBD1,TGTGCCAGCAGTTACGAGGCAGGGGGCCTGAACACTGAAGCTTTCTTT,CASSYEAGGLNTEAFF
TRBV7-8,TRBJ2-1,-,TRBD2,TGTGCCAGCAGCTTACCGGGACTAGCGGGGTACAATGAGCAGTTCTTC,CASSLPGLAGYNEQFF
TRBV5-6,TRBJ2-7,-,-,TGTGCCAGCAGCTTGGCGGTTACAGGGAGGGTCTACGAGCAGTACTTC,CASSLAVTGRVYEQYF
TRBV4-3,TRBJ1-5,-,TRBD1,TGCGCCAGCAGCCTCGGGGACAGGGCCCGCCTCAGGCCTAGCAATCAGCCCCAGCATTTT,CASSLGDRARLRPSNQPQHF
TRBV9,TRBJ2-2,-,-,TGTGCCAGCAGTGGAACCTCAGGGGTTCGGACCGGGGAGCTGTTTTTT,CASSGTSGVRTGELFF
TRBV6-1,TRBJ2-5,-,TRBD2,TGTGCCAGCAGTGAAGCGGGGGGGCAAGAGACCCAGTACTTC,CASSEAGGQETQYF
TRBV7-7,TRBJ2-3,once,-,TGTGCCAGCAGCCCAGGGGGGGATACGCAGTATTTT,CASSPGGDTQYF
TRBV13,TRBJ2-5,-,-,TGTGCCAGCAGCTTAGGCCAAACTGAGACCCAGTACTTC,CASSLGQTETQYF
TRBV30,TRBJ1-5,-,TRBD1,TGTGCCTGGGGGACAGGGGGCGTTCAGCCCCAGCATTTT,CAWGTGGVQPQHF
TRBV5-4,TRBJ1-4,-,-,TGTGCCAGCAGCACTGCAACTAATGAAAAACTGTTTTTT,CASSTATNEKLFF
TRBV7-3,TRBJ2-3,-,TRBD1,TGTGCCAGCAGCTCGGGACAGCACACAGATACGCAGTATTTT,CASSSGQHTDTQYF
TRBV4-1,TRBJ1-5,-,-,TGCGCCAGCAGCCCAGGGTTGAGGCAGCCCCAGCATTTT,CASSPGLRQPQHF
TRBV19,TRBJ2-6,-,-,TGTGCCAGTAGTTTGGGCTCCCGGGGGGCCAACGTCCTGACTTTC,CASSLGSRGANVLTF
TRBV19,TRBJ2-3,-,TRBD1,TGTGCCAGTAGTATTCTCCTCCGGACAGGGAGTTCCACAGATACGCAGTATTTT,CASSILLRTGSSTDTQYF
TRBV5-1,TRBJ2-3,-,TRBD2,TGCGCCAGCAGCTTGAGGACTAGCGTCCCCACAGATACGCAGTATTTT,CASSLRTSVPTDTQYF